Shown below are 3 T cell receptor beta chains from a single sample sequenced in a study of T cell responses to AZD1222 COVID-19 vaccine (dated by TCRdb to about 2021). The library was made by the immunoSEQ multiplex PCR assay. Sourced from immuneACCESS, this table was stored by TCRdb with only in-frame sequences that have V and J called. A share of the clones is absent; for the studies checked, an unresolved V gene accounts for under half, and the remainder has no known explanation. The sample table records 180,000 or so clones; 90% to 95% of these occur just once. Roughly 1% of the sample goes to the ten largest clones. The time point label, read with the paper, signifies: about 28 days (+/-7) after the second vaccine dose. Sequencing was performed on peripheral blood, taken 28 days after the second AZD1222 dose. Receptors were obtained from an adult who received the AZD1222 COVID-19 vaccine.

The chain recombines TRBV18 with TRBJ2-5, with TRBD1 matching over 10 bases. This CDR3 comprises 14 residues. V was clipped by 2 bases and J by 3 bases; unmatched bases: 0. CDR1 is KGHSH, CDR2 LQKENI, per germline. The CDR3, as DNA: TGTGCCAGCTCACCAGGGACAGGGGAAGAGACCCAGTACTTC. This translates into CASSPGTGEETQYF.

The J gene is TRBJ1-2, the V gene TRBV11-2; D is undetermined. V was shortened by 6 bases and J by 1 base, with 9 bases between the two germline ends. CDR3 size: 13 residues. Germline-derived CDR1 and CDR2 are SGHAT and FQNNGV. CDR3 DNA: TGTGCCAGCAGTCAGAGCGATAACTATGGCTACACCTTC. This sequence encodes CASSQSDNYGYTF.

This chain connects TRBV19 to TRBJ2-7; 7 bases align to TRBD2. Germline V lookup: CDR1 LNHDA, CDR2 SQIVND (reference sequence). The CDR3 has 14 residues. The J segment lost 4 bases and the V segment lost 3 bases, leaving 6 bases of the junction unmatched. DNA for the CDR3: TGTGCCAGTAGTATGGCGGCCGGGGGGTACGAGCAGTACTTC. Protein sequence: CASSMAAGGYEQYF.